The 8 T cell receptor beta chains presented below share a single source sample, sequenced in a study of shared clonotypes between healthy human individuals. Here immunoSEQ multiplex PCR was the method, and the copy in TCRdb shows in-frame clones only, minus some. The sample holds approximately 1.1 million clones, around 78% seen once. Material: memory CD4+ T cells from PBMCs. Subset defined: CD45RA-negative fraction. The receptors here all came from a man aged 18 to 30 in good health. Some clones in this sample may be carry-over from other donors' samples.

Comments on this clone: The junction and the germline gene differ at one end; a read error may be behind it. The rearrangement joins TRBV5-1 to TRBJ1-2, with D unresolved. The CDR3 covers 13 residues. Germline assignment: CDR1 SGHRS and CDR2 YFSETQ. CDR3 DNA: TGCGCCAGCAGGGCGCAGACTAACGATGGCTACACCTTC. It encodes CASRAQTNDGYTF.

The V call is TRBV11-2, the J call TRBJ1-2, with no clear D. CDR1 and CDR2 from the germline V gene are SGHAT and FQNNGV. This CDR3 region has 14 residues. Trimming removed 6 bases at V and 2 bases at J, with 13 bases between. The CDR3 is CASSPSPANYGYTF. In DNA form, the CDR3 reads TGTGCCAGCAGTCCTTCGCCCGCAAACTATGGCTACACCTTC. Looking up the rest from reference TRBV11-2 and TRBJ1-2 gives the full variable domain: EAGVAQSPRYKIIEKRQSVAFWCNPISGHATLYWYQQILGQGPKLLIQFQNNGVVDDSQLPKDRFSAERLKGVDSTLKIQPAKLEDSAVYLCASSPSPANYGYTFGSGTRLTVV.

This rearrangement joins TRBV30 to TRBJ1-3, with D perhaps TRBD1 (5 bases). The length of the CDR3 is 15 residues. Trimming took off 4 bases at V and 0 bases at J, with 13 bases between the two ends. The germline V gene has CDR1 GTSNPN and CDR2 SVGIG (reference sequence). The CDR3 loop is CAWTLGANSGNTIYF. CDR3 nucleotide sequence: TGTGCCTGGACCCTCGGGGCCAACTCTGGAAACACCATATATTTT.

The chain links TRBV7-6 to TRBJ1-3; D is perhaps TRBD1 (5 bases). CDR3 length: 17 residues. Germline assignment: CDR1 SGHVS and CDR2 FNYEAQ. V lost 4 bases, J lost 0 bases, and 16 bases lay in between. In nucleotides, the CDR3 is TGTGCCAGCAGCTCCGATGAGGGCAGGGACTCTGGAAACACCATATATTTT. Protein sequence: CASSSDEGRDSGNTIYF.

This chain uses TRBV6-1 with TRBJ2-3; D gene uncertain. The V gene lost 1 base and the J gene lost 6 bases, with 5 bases spanning the gap. The CDR3 sequence is 12 residues long. Germline lookup yields CDR1 MNHNS and CDR2 SASEGT. The CDR3 is CASSEGWDTQYF. CDR3 DNA: TGTGCCAGCAGTGAAGGATGGGATACGCAGTATTTT.

The chain employs TRBV21-1 and TRBJ2-7; the listed D gene, TRBD2, was not tested against the DNA. TRBV21-1 is a recognized pseudogene. This CDR3 is built from 13 residues. The CDR3 nucleotides are TGTGCCAGCAGCAGCGGGGACTCCTACGAGCAGTACTTC. The encoded protein is CASSSGDSYEQYF.

The chain has TRBV15 and TRBJ2-3, with 7 bases lining up with TRBD2. V gave up 5 bases and J gave up 0 bases; unmatched junction bases: 11. This CDR3 spans 17 amino acids. Per the germline V gene, CDR1 is LNHNV and CDR2 is YYDKDF (reference sequence). The CDR3 is CATSSDGGDFSTDTQYF. Written as DNA, the CDR3 is TGTGCCACCAGCTCAGATGGGGGGGACTTTAGCACAGATACGCAGTATTTT.

In its sample, this clone was seen many times. The chain recombines TRBV11-2 with TRBJ2-1; D unresolved. This CDR3 comprises 15 residues. Germline CDR1 is SGHAT and CDR2 is FQNNGV. Between the trimmed V and J ends, which lost 0 bases and 5 bases, there was a span of 11 bases. CDR3 region: CASSLDGAWHNEQFF. CDR3 sequence (DNA): TGTGCCAGCAGCTTAGATGGAGCGTGGCACAATGAGCAGTTCTTC.